Sequencing of this T cell receptor beta chain was carried out in a study of CD8+CD57+ T cells in acquired aplastic anemia. Across the whole study: Average DNA yield from sorted CD4+ and CD8+ cells was roughly 3.1 ug. The average read count for CD4+ cells in healthy donors was 8.5 million to 11 million.

CDR3 and TCR beta VDJ profiling relied on a genomic DNA template. TCRdb reanalysed the reads using MiXCR and keeps one entry per CDR3 protein. The sample records about 220,000 distinct CDR3 sequences, 30% to 35% being singletons. This CDR3 is built from 16 residues. Trimming shortened V by 0 bases and J by 6 bases, and 17 bases separated the two germline ends. Germline CDR1 reads LNHDA; CDR2 reads SQIVND (reference sequence). Study-wide results and limits: Patients were compared with controls for CD8+ Simpson's diversity, and no significant difference emerged. Patients and controls shared around 30 CD8+ CDR3 sequences.

This clonotype was counted many times. Its antigen is unknown. The sequenced sample was sorted CD4+, CD8+, or CD8+CD57+ T cells (not recorded which) from PBMCs. The sequence derives from a human donor in good health, serving as a control. The rearrangement joins TRBV19 to TRBJ1-1; no definite D call. DNA for the CDR3: TGTGCCAGTAGTATAGATGGGAAGGGTGGACGGTCTGAAGCTTTCTTT. Protein product: CASSIDGKGGRSEAFF.